The source of this TCR beta chain is a study of regulatory T cells in long-lasting Graves disease. The CDR3 runs 12 residues. V was clipped by 6 bases and J by 10 bases, with 15 bases between them. Germline lookup yields CDR1 MDHEN and CDR2 SYDVKM. This clonotype was detected only a few times. Its cognate antigen is unknown. Arm-PCR of CDR3 regions and iRepertoire HTBI primers were used to build TCR beta libraries. TCRdb used MiXCR to reprocess the multiplex PCR reads, holding one entry per CDR3 protein. The sample consists of approximately 690,000 distinct CDR3 sequences, 30% of them appearing once. The sample's time point: persistent/refractory GD, antithyroid drugs over 5 years with positive TRAb. PBMC-extracted RNA yielded the TCR library. Investigators report Graves' disease was diagnosed under American Thyroid Association guidelines. Study findings and constraints: No thyroid tissue was studied; the work used peripheral blood only.

The source of this sequence is a female donor with Graves disease. The source material was peripheral blood mononuclear cells (PBMCs), sampled when the disease was refractory, from a patient treated with antithyroid drugs. V gene TRBV28 combines with J gene TRBJ1-1, with unresolved D. In nucleotides, the CDR3 is TGTGCCAGCAGAGCCGACCCCGCGCTAGCTTTCTTT. This sequence encodes CASRADPALAFF.